This paragraph reports one TCR beta chain. These data come from a study of tumor-infiltrating lymphocytes in primary liver carcinoma. DNA and RNA were both co-extracted from about 19-30 mg of bulk tissue that had not been sorted. Researchers generated TCR beta cDNA from about 530 ng of total RNA, relying on a constant-region primer. Generation of the TCR beta libraries relied on three nested multiplex PCR rounds using slightly modified ARM-PCR. A C-beta reverse primer was combined with TRBV1-TRBV30 forward primers in the first two PCR rounds, and each round had around 11 cycles. MiXCR was run by TCRdb on the multiplex PCR reads, yielding one entry per CDR3 protein. The repertoire holds 40,000 to 60,000 distinct CDR3 sequences, with about 70% as singletons. V was cut by 5 bases and J by 7 bases, with 21 bases left in between. The CDR3 is 16 amino acids. Germline lookup yields CDR1 MNHNY and CDR2 SVGAGI (reference sequence).

The sequence was obtained from a man aged 35-49 years with primary liver carcinoma and hepatitis B virus infection. The chain carries TRBV6-6 and TRBJ2-1; no firm D call. Sequenced: liver tumor tissue from sampling region 3. As to subset: tumor region T3, left-lateral pole. CDR3 region: CASSHTPRHPGNEQFF. The CDR3 DNA sequence: TGTGCCAGCAGTCATACTCCCCGACATCCAGGTAATGAGCAGTTCTTC.